The clone carrying this T cell receptor (beta chain) was seen a few times. The CDR3 is 16 amino acids. Looked up from germline, CDR1 is MNHNY and CDR2 is SVGAGI (reference sequence). Trimming removed 3 bases from V and 8 bases from J; junction bases left unmatched: 15. Methods used by the authors: For nucleated cells, counts were estimated from reference gene primer amplification. The assay was immunoSEQ multiplex PCR, and TCRdb's table has in-frame clones only and misses some. That table is the source of V, J and clone size, and D and trimming were worked out from the DNA. The table records 150,000 or so clones, about nine tenths of them present only once. The sample comes from a study of blood T cell repertoires in COVID-19. Looking at the study overall: Both acute and convalescent COVID-19 samples were obtained from the United States, Italy and Spain. PBMCs, B-cell-depleted T cells, or T cells provided the cDNA or gDNA that made up the material.

The sample comprised peripheral blood. This TCR derives from a man aged 60-69 years with acute or convalescent COVID-19. The chain links TRBV6-6 to TRBJ1-2; TRBD1 matches at 7 bases. The DNA for the CDR3 is TGTGCCAGCAGTTATAGGGACAGTCAGTCTTTAGGGGGCTACACCTTC. Protein: CASSYRDSQSLGGYTF.